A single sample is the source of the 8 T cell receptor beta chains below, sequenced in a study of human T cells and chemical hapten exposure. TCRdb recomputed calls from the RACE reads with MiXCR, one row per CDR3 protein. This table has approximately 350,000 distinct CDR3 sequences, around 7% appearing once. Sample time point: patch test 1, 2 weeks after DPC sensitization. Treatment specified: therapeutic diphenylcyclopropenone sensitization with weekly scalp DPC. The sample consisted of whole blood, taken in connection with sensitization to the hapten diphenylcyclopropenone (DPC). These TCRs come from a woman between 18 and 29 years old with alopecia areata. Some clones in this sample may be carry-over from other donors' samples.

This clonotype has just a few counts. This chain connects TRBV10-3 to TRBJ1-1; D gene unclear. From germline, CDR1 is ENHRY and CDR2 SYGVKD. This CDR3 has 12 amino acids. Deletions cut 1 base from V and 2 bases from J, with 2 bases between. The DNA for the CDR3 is TGTGCCATCAGTGAGTTAAACACTGAAGCTTTCTTT. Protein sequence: CAISELNTEAFF.

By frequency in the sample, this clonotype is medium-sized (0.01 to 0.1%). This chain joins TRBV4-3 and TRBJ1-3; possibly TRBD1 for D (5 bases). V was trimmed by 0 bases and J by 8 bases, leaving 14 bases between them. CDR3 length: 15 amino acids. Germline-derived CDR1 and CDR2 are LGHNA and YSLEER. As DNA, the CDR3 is TGCGCCAGCAGCCAAGATGCAGGGAGCATAGACACCATATATTTT. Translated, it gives CASSQDAGSIDTIYF.

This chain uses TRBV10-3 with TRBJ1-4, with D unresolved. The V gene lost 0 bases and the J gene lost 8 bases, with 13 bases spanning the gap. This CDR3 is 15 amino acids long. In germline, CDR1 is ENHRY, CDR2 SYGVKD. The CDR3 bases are TGTGCCATCAGTGAGTCCAAGACACTTAGAGAAAAACTGTTTTTT. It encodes CAISESKTLREKLFF.

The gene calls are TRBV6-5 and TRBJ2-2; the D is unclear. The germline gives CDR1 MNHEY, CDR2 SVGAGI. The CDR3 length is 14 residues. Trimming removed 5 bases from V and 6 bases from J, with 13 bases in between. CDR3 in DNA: TGTGCCAGCAGTCCTCCATTCGGGTCCGGGGAGCTGTTTTTT. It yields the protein CASSPPFGSGELFF.

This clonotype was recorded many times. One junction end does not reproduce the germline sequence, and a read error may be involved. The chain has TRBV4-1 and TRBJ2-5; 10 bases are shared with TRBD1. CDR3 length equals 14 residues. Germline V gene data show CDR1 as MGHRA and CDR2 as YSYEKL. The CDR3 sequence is CASSPDRGRETQYF. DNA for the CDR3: TGTGCCAGCAGCCCCGACAGGGGGCGAGAGACCCAGTACTTC.

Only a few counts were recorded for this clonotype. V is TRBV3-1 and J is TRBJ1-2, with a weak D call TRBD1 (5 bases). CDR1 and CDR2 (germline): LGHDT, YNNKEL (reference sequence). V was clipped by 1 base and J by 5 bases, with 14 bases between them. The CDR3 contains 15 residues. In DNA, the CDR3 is TGTGCCAGCAGCCAAGGGTTCGACAGAAAATATGGCTACACCTTC. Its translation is CASSQGFDRKYGYTF.

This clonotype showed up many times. The CDR3 sequence: CASSFVAGGIQETQYF. CDR3 DNA: TGTGCCAGCAGCTTTGTAGCGGGGGGGATCCAAGAGACCCAGTACTTC. The chain links TRBV7-2 to TRBJ2-5; 11 nucleotides align to TRBD2. V was clipped by 3 bases and J by 1 base; unmatched bases: 4. Per the germline V gene, CDR1 is SGHTA and CDR2 is FQGNSA. The CDR3 is 16 residues long. The whole variable domain, remainder taken from reference TRBV7-2 and TRBJ2-5, is GAGVSQSPSNKVTEKGKDVELRCDPISGHTALYWYRQSLGQGLEFLIYFQGNSAPDKSGLPSDRFSAERTGGSVSTLTIQRTQQEDSAVYLCASSFVAGGIQETQYFGPGTRLLVL.

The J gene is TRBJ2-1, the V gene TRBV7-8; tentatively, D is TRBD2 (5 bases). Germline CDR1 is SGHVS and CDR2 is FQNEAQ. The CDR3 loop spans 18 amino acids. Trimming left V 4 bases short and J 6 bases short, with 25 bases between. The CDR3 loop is CASSSRLASHGGGNEQFF. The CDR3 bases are TGTGCCAGCAGCTCCAGGCTGGCATCCCATGGAGGAGGCAATGAGCAGTTCTTC.